This passage covers 6 T cell receptor beta chains from one sample sequenced in a study of T cell responses to AZD1222 COVID-19 vaccine. The assay was immunoSEQ multiplex PCR, and TCRdb's table has in-frame clones only and misses some. The profile covers some 140,000 clones, with 80% to 95% appearing a single time and 1.5% to 2% taken by the ten largest. Sequenced here: peripheral blood, sampled 28 days after the second AZD1222 dose. These receptors originate from an adult who received the AZD1222 COVID-19 vaccine.

This chain links TRBV19 with TRBJ2-5, with 10 positions matching TRBD2. V was clipped by 4 bases and J by 2 bases; unmatched bases: 7. The CDR3 is made up of 16 amino acids. CDR1 and CDR2 (germline): LNHDA, SQIVND (reference sequence). The CDR3, as DNA: TGTGCCAGTAGTACCGCTTGGACTAGCGGACAAGAGACCCAGTACTTC. Amino acids: CASSTAWTSGQETQYF.

This clone was seen just once. The rearrangement joins TRBV5-5 to TRBJ1-5, with 7 bases lining up with TRBD1. Trimming cost V 4 bases and J 1 base; bases outside gene matches: 11. The CDR3 has 17 residues. CDR1 is SGHKS, CDR2 YYEKEE, per germline (reference sequence). CDR3 residues: CASSAALGGPSNQPQHF. The DNA for the CDR3 is TGTGCCAGCAGCGCAGCCCTAGGGGGCCCCAGCAATCAGCCCCAGCATTTT.

The chain employs TRBV4-1 and TRBJ2-1; 9 bases line up with TRBD2. The CDR3 covers 17 residues. With 1 base clipped from V and 1 base from J, the junction kept 5 bases outside the gene matches. Germline values: CDR1 MGHRA, CDR2 YSYEKL. The CDR3 DNA sequence: TGCGCCAGCAGCCAAGTCGTAGCGGGGGTGTCCTACAATGAGCAGTTCTTC. This gives the protein CASSQVVAGVSYNEQFF.

The chain combines TRBV2 with TRBJ2-1; 10 bases line up with TRBD2. This CDR3 is built from 13 residues. From germline, CDR1 is SNHLY and CDR2 FYNNEI. V lost 8 bases, J lost 4 bases, and 2 bases stayed unmatched. The CDR3 coding sequence is TGTGCCAGCCGGACTAGCGGTTACAATGAGCAGTTCTTC. Its translation is CASRTSGYNEQFF.

This rearrangement joins TRBV5-1 to TRBJ1-3, with D unresolved. Germline V gene lookup returns CDR1 SGHRS and CDR2 YFSETQ. Trimming took off 4 bases at V and 0 bases at J, with 14 bases between the two ends. This CDR3 region has 16 residues. The CDR3 nucleotides are TGCGCCAGCAGCCCAACCGAGTTGAGCTCTGGAAACACCATATATTTT. Residues: CASSPTELSSGNTIYF.

The table lists this clone with a few counts. V usage is TRBV15 and J usage is TRBJ2-1; 8 bases agree with TRBD2. Per germline, CDR1 LNHNV and CDR2 YYDKDF (reference sequence). The CDR3 covers 15 residues. V was clipped by 0 bases and J by 4 bases; unmatched bases: 2. CDR3 DNA: TGTGCCACCAGCAGAGAAAGCGGGAGTTACAATGAGCAGTTCTTC. It yields the protein CATSRESGSYNEQFF.